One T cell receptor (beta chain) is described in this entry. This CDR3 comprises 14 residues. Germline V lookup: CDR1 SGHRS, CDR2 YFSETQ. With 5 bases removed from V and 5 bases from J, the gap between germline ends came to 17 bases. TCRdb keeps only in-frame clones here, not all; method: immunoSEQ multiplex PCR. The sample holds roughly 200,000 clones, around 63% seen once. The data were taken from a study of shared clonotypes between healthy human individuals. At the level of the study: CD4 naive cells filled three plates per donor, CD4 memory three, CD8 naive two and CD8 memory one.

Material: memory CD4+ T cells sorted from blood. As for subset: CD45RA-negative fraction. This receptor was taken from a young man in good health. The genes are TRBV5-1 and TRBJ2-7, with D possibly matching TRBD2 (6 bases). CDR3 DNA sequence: TGCGCCAGCAGATGGTGGGACGGGGGACACGAGCAGTACTTC. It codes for CASRWWDGGHEQYF.